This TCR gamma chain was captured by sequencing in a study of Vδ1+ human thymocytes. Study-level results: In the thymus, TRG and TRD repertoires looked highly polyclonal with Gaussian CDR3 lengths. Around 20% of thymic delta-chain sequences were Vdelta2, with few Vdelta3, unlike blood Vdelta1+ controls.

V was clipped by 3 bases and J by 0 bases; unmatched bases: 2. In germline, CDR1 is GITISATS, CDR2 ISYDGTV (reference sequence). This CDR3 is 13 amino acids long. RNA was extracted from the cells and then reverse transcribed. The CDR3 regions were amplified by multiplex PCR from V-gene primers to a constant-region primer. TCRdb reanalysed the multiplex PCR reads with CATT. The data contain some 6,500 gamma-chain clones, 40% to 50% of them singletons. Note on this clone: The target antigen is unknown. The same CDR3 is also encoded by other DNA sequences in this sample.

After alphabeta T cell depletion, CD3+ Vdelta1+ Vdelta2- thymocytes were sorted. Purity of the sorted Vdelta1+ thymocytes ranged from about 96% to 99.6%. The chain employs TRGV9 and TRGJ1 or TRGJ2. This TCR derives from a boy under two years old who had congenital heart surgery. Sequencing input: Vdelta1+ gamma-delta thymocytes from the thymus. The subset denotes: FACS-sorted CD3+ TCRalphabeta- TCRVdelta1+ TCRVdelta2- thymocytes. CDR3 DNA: TGTGCCTTGTGGGAGTTGAATTATTATAAGAAACTCTTT. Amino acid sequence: CALWELNYYKKLF.